The 32 T cell receptor beta chains below come from one sample, sequenced in a study of T cells in Graves' hyperthyroidism and ophthalmopathy. TCR beta CDR3 sequences were amplified from RNA transcripts. HTBI primers drove first-round RT-PCR of the TCR CDR3. TCRdb called the multiplex PCR reads again in MiXCR, with one record for every CDR3 protein. The repertoire holds about 550,000 distinct CDR3 sequences, 20% to 25% seen once, with approximately 25% in the top ten. The sequenced sample was blood. The receptors were gathered from a man aged 18-30 years with Graves' hyperthyroidism.

The chain links TRBV6-5 to TRBJ1-1; 9 bases agree with TRBD1. Germline values: CDR1 MNHEY, CDR2 SVGAGI. The CDR3 consists of 15 residues. Unmatched junction bases numbered 6, after V lost 0 bases and J lost 7 bases. The CDR3 nucleotides are TGTGCCAGCAGTTACTCGGTAACAGGGGGCGGTGAAGCTTTCTTT. Amino acids: CASSYSVTGGGEAFF.

The chain links TRBV5-6 to TRBJ2-5; D unclear. Germline values: CDR1 SGHDT, CDR2 YYEEEE. Trimming cost V 3 bases and J 7 bases, with 10 bases left between them. The CDR3 runs 12 residues. The CDR3: CASSSLELTQYF. CDR3 DNA sequence: TGTGCCAGCAGCTCCTTAGAGTTGACCCAGTACTTC.

A word on this clonotype: A single base separates this from a much larger clone, so it may be a read error. The chain combines TRBV7-9 with TRBJ2-2, with TRBD2 as a possible D gene (5 bases). Trimming cost V 5 bases and J 8 bases, with 12 bases left between them. The CDR3 totals 13 residues. The germline gives CDR1 SEHNR, CDR2 FQNEAQ (reference sequence). In nucleotides, the CDR3 is TGTGCCAGCAGCCGTGACTACCGTGGGGAGCTGTTTTTT. This gives the protein CASSRDYRGELFF. The entire variable domain, with the rest obtained from reference TRBV7-9 and TRBJ2-2, is as follows: DTGVSQNPRHKITKRGQNVTFRCDPISEHNRLYWYRQTLGQGPEFLTYFQNEAQLEKSRLLSDRFSAERPKGSFSTLEIQRTEQGDSAMYLCASSRDYRGELFFGEGSRLTVL.

This clonotype was seen ten or more times. The CDR3 DNA reads TGTGCCAGCAGTTACTCGAGTGGCAGGGGTAGTGGTAATCAGCCCCAGCATTTT. Translated: CASSYSSGRGSGNQPQHF. This rearrangement joins TRBV6-5 to TRBJ1-5; TRBD1 might be the D (6 bases). Germline V gene lookup returns CDR1 MNHEY and CDR2 SVGAGI. This CDR3 contains 18 residues. Trimming took 0 bases from V and 4 from J, leaving 19 bases between them.

The CDR3 region is CASRQGFSYEQYF. In DNA, the CDR3 is TGTGCCAGCAGACAGGGATTTTCCTACGAGCAGTACTTC. The chain employs TRBV6-1 and TRBJ2-7; D perhaps matches TRBD1 (6 bases). CDR3 length: 13 amino acids. The germline gives CDR1 MNHNS, CDR2 SASEGT. Trimming stripped 6 bases from V and 1 base from J, with 10 bases between.

This clonotype has only a few counts. The rearrangement links TRBV29-1 to TRBJ2-2, with a weak D call TRBD2 (5 bases). The CDR3 is 14 amino acids. Germline loops: CDR1 SQVTM, CDR2 ANQGSEA. V dropped 3 bases and J dropped 1 base, with 9 bases sitting between them. The chain's CDR3 is CSVEPGLNTGELFF. CDR3 sequence (DNA): TGCAGCGTTGAGCCCGGACTGAACACCGGGGAGCTGTTTTTT.

This clonotype was detected many times. The rearrangement joins TRBV30 to TRBJ2-6; D remains ambiguous. The CDR3 is 12 residues long. V was trimmed by 5 bases and J by 0 bases, leaving 2 bases between them. Germline V gives CDR1 GTSNPN, CDR2 SVGIG (reference sequence). DNA for the CDR3: TGTGCCTGGGACTCTGGGGCCAACGTCCTGACTTTC. This gives the protein CAWDSGANVLTF.

Ten or more counts support this clonotype. The chain couples TRBV2 to TRBJ2-7, with TRBD2 as a possible D gene (6 bases). Germline CDR1 and CDR2: SNHLY and FYNNEI. The CDR3 has 13 amino acids. V lost 7 bases to trimming and J lost 2 bases, with 12 bases between them. The CDR3 region has the DNA TGTGCCAGCATAAGGGGACTCGCCTACGAGCAGTACTTC. This gives the protein CASIRGLAYEQYF. Combining the CDR3 with reference TRBV2 and TRBJ2-7 gives the whole variable domain EPEVTQTPSHQVTQMGQEVILRCVPISNHLYFYWYRQILGQKVEFLVSFYNNEISEKSEIFDDQFSVERPDGSNFTLKIRSTKLEDSAMYFCASIRGLAYEQYFGPGTRLTVT.

The sample holds a few counts of this clonotype. The gene calls are TRBV20-1 and TRBJ2-6, with 8 bases lining up with TRBD2. CDR1 is DFQATT, CDR2 SNEGSKA, per germline (reference sequence). The CDR3 is 14 residues long. V shed 7 bases, J shed 0 bases, and the junction held 2 bases outside the gene matches. The CDR3 protein is CSERGRSGANVLTF. CDR3 bases: TGCAGTGAGCGGGGGCGCTCTGGGGCCAACGTCCTGACTTTC.

The chain is built from TRBV11-1 and TRBJ2-7; D is uncertain. The germline V gene has CDR1 SGHAT and CDR2 FQDESV (reference sequence). V lost 5 bases and J 2 bases, leaving 22 bases between the germline ends. CDR3 length: 17 amino acids. The CDR3 coding sequence is TGTGCCAGCAGCCAATCCACCAAAAAAAGCAACCCCTACGAGCAGTACTTC. Translated, it gives CASSQSTKKSNPYEQYF.

This clonotype was observed many times. The chain combines TRBV6-5 with TRBJ1-2; possibly TRBD1 for D (5 bases). Trimming stripped 0 bases from V and 7 bases from J, with 12 bases between. Germline-derived CDR1 and CDR2 are MNHEY and SVGAGI. The CDR3 runs 14 residues. The CDR3 spells CASSYSGVEAGYTF. In DNA, the CDR3 is TGTGCCAGCAGTTACTCAGGGGTAGAGGCTGGCTACACCTTC.

This clonotype was observed at least ten times. The V call is TRBV6-5, the J call TRBJ2-5; the match to TRBD1 covers 7 bases. V lost 10 bases and J lost 4; bases outside the gene matches: 3. The CDR3 extends over 11 amino acids. The germline V gene has CDR1 MNHEY and CDR2 SVGAGI. In DNA, the CDR3 is TGTGCCACCAACAGGGGAGAGACCCAGTACTTC. Protein sequence: CATNRGETQYF.

This clonotype was detected ten times or more. The chain combines TRBV4-1 with TRBJ1-1; D call uncertain. V was shortened by 1 base and J by 1 base, with 7 bases between the two germline ends. The CDR3 runs 14 residues. The germline gives CDR1 MGHRA, CDR2 YSYEKL. The CDR3 here is CASSQGSQNTEAFF. DNA for the CDR3: TGCGCCAGCAGCCAAGGCAGCCAGAACACTGAAGCTTTCTTT.

Concerning this clonotype: Since a much larger clone is just one base distant, this may be a read error. Written as DNA, the CDR3 is TGTGCCAGCAGCTTGTCCTGGGGAGAGCAGTACGTC. This translates into CASSLSWGEQYV. The chain uses TRBV7-9 and TRBJ2-7; D call uncertain. Trimming took off 3 bases at V and 7 bases at J, with 10 bases between the two ends. CDR3 size: 12 residues. CDR1 and CDR2 (germline): SEHNR, FQNEAQ (reference sequence).

The rearrangement uses TRBV6-1 and TRBJ2-5; D might be TRBD2 (6 bases). The ends were cut back, 5 bases at V and 4 bases at J, with 17 bases in the middle. Germline V gene lookup returns CDR1 MNHNS and CDR2 SASEGT. The CDR3 contains 15 residues. The CDR3 here is CASSTPGSGGETQYF. Written as DNA, the CDR3 is TGTGCCAGCAGTACCCCGGGATCCGGGGGAGAGACCCAGTACTTC.

Details on this clonotype: A much larger clone differs from this one at a single base, so this may be a read error. The gene calls are TRBV6-5 and TRBJ1-1, with 11 bases aligning to TRBD1. CDR3 length equals 16 residues. V gave up 0 bases and J gave up 3 bases; unmatched junction bases: 3. From germline, CDR1 is MNHEY and CDR2 SVGAGI. CDR3 residues: CASSYSSGQGDTEAFF. The DNA of the CDR3 is TGTGCCAGCAGTTACTCGTCGGGACAGGGGGACACTGAAGCTTTCTTT.

This clonotype has just a few counts. The DNA of the CDR3 is TGTGCCAGCAGCCAACAGTCCCCCCCCGATTGGGACAGGTTTTACGGGAACACTGAAGCTTTCTTT. It specifies CASSQQSPPDWDRFYGNTEAFF. This chain uses TRBV14 with TRBJ1-1; 8 positions match TRBD1. J gave up 1 base and V 2 bases, and 24 bases lay outside the gene matches. CDR3 size: 22 residues. The germline V gene encodes CDR1 SGHDN and CDR2 FVKESK.

This rearrangement joins TRBV4-1 to TRBJ2-7; 15 positions agree with TRBD2. The CDR3 sequence is 19 residues long. Germline values: CDR1 MGHRA, CDR2 YSYEKL. V trimming: 3 bases; J trimming: 3 bases; junction bases outside the gene matches: 12. The CDR3 DNA reads as TGCGCCAGCAGCCATTACAGCGGACTAGCGGGGGGGCCCCTCTACGAGCAGTACTTC. This translates into CASSHYSGLAGGPLYEQYF.

V gene TRBV10-3 combines with J gene TRBJ2-6; no clear D gene. This CDR3 has 13 residues. CDR1 and CDR2 (germline): ENHRY, SYGVKD. Deletions cut 8 bases from V and 3 bases from J, with 8 bases between. The CDR3 sequence is CAIRASGANVLTF. The CDR3 coding sequence is TGTGCCATCCGGGCTAGTGGGGCCAACGTCCTGACTTTC.

The V gene is TRBV30, the J gene TRBJ1-2; 7 bases line up with TRBD1. The V gene end was trimmed by 1 base and the J gene end by 8 bases; junction bases not matched to a gene: 7. Germline V gene lookup returns CDR1 GTSNPN and CDR2 SVGIG (reference sequence). The CDR3 sequence is 13 residues long. CDR3 region: CAWSGDRKRGYTF. In DNA form, the CDR3 reads TGTGCCTGGAGTGGGGACAGAAAAAGGGGCTACACCTTC.

The rearrangement joins TRBV3-1 to TRBJ1-5, with D hard to call. V was clipped by 0 bases and J by 3 bases, with 9 bases between them. This CDR3 spans 15 amino acids. Germline lookup yields CDR1 LGHDT and CDR2 YNNKEL (reference sequence). The CDR3 nucleotides are TGTGCCAGCAGCCAAGATAGTCGGTTCAATCAGCCCCAGCATTTT. It encodes CASSQDSRFNQPQHF.

This clonotype was counted ten times or more. The chain joins TRBV20-1 to TRBJ2-7; TRBD1 matches at 9 bases. CDR1 and CDR2 (germline): DFQATT, SNEGSKA (reference sequence). The ends lost 5 bases at V and 2 bases at J; junction bases unmatched: 4. The CDR3 runs 13 residues. CDR3 sequence: CSAPRQGAYEQYF. In DNA form, the CDR3 reads TGCAGTGCTCCGCGACAGGGGGCCTACGAGCAGTACTTC.

This clonotype was picked up a small number of times. The J gene is TRBJ2-7, the V gene TRBV6-1; D is perhaps TRBD1 (5 bases). V was shortened by 5 bases and J by 0 bases, with 14 bases between the two germline ends. Germline CDR1 and CDR2: MNHNS and SASEGT. This CDR3 region has 15 residues. CDR3 protein: CASSPSGSFSYEQYF. The CDR3 region has the DNA TGTGCCAGCAGTCCCTCAGGGTCCTTCTCCTACGAGCAGTACTTC.

This chain uses TRBV6-5 with TRBJ2-7, with D maybe TRBD1 (5 bases). This CDR3 has 14 residues. V was trimmed by 2 bases and J by 6 bases, leaving 14 bases between them. The germline CDR1 and CDR2 sequences are MNHEY and SVGAGI. The CDR3, as DNA: TGTGCCAGCAGTTACGGGCAGGGAACAGGCGAGCAGTACTTC. Translated, it gives CASSYGQGTGEQYF.

The sample holds a few counts of this clonotype. The chain couples TRBV7-9 to TRBJ2-7; weak D call: TRBD2 (6 bases). The CDR3 has 14 residues. V lost 5 bases, J lost 6 bases, and 17 bases lay in between. The germline CDR1 and CDR2 sequences are SEHNR and FQNEAQ (reference sequence). The chain's CDR3 is CASSPTGGAPEQYF. The CDR3 coding sequence is TGTGCCAGCAGCCCCACCGGGGGAGCCCCCGAGCAGTACTTC.

The rearrangement joins TRBV27 to TRBJ1-5; D not resolved. The CDR3 spans 15 residues. V lost 6 bases to trimming and J lost 0 bases, with 12 bases between them. The germline V gene has CDR1 MNHEY and CDR2 SMNVEV (reference sequence). The CDR3 DNA reads TGTGCCAGCAGCTCCTCAACTTATAGCAATCAGCCCCAGCATTTT. Translating gives CASSSSTYSNQPQHF.

This clonotype was recorded many times. The chain has TRBV6-1 and TRBJ1-1; D gene ambiguous. Trimming took 7 bases from V and 3 from J, leaving 15 bases between them. CDR3 length: 14 amino acids. The germline gives CDR1 MNHNS, CDR2 SASEGT. The CDR3 DNA is TGTGCCAGCATACTATCCCACGACGACACTGAAGCTTTCTTT. Translated: CASILSHDDTEAFF.

This clonotype was observed at least ten times. The J gene is TRBJ1-1, the V gene TRBV12-3 or TRBV12-4; no clear D gene. V was clipped by 1 base and J by 4 bases, with 13 bases between them. The CDR3 has 15 amino acids. The CDR3 loop reads CASSLEVVLATEAFF. DNA for the CDR3: TGTGCCAGCAGTTTAGAGGTGGTATTGGCCACTGAAGCTTTCTTT.

V is TRBV9 and J is TRBJ2-7; no clear D gene. CDR1 is SGDLS and CDR2 is YYNGEE in the germline V gene. This CDR3 has 14 residues. V gave up 4 bases and J gave up 5 bases, with 16 bases separating them. The CDR3 DNA follows: TGTGCCAGCAGCTTTCAGAGGTCTCCCGACGAGCAGTACTTC. The encoded protein is CASSFQRSPDEQYF. Looking up the rest from reference TRBV9 and TRBJ2-7 gives the full variable domain: DSGVTQTPKHLITATGQRVTLRCSPRSGDLSVYWYQQSLDQGLQFLIQYYNGEERAKGNILERFSAQQFPDLHSELNLSSLELGDSALYFCASSFQRSPDEQYFGPGTRLTVT.

The rearrangement links TRBV4-1 to TRBJ2-7; the D gene is possibly TRBD2 (6 bases). This CDR3 contains 14 residues. The germline V and J ends were trimmed by 1 base and 4 bases, with 11 bases remaining between them. Germline loops: CDR1 MGHRA, CDR2 YSYEKL. The CDR3 DNA is TGCGCCAGCAGCCAAGGAGAGGGGAGGTACGAGCAGTACTTC. Protein: CASSQGEGRYEQYF.

In this sample, this clonotype turned up many times. The CDR3 sequence: CASSTTGGGNQPQHF. For the CDR3, the DNA is TGTGCCAGCAGTACTACAGGGGGGGGCAATCAGCCCCAGCATTTT. V and J are TRBV6-5 and TRBJ1-5; TRBD1 aligns across 8 bases. Germline V gene lookup returns CDR1 MNHEY and CDR2 SVGAGI. Germline trimming cut 5 bases from V and 2 bases from J; bases unmatched to any gene: 5. The CDR3 runs to 15 residues.

In its sample, this clonotype was seen many times. The chain combines TRBV6-4 with TRBJ1-2; D remains ambiguous. CDR1 is MRHNA and CDR2 is SNTAGT in the germline V gene. The CDR3 runs to 12 residues. The ends were cut back, 1 base at V and 8 bases at J, with 8 bases in the middle. CDR3: CASSDFGSGYTF. CDR3 sequence (DNA): TGTGCCAGCAGTGACTTTGGTAGCGGCTACACCTTC.